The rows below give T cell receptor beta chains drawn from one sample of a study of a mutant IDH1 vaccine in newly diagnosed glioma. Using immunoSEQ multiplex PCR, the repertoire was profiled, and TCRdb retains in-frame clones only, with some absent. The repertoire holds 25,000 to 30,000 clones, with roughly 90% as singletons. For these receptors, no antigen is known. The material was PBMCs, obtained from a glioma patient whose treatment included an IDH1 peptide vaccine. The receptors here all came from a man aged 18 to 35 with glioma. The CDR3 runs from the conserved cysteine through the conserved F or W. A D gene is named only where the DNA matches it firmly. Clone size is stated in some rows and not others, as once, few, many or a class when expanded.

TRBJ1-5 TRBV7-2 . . CASSLRDSNQPQHF TGTGCCAGCAGCTTAAGGGACAGCAATCAGCCCCAGCATTTT
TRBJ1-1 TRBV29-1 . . CSVGTRGLNTEAFF TGCAGCGTTGGGACCCGGGGGCTGAACACTGAAGCTTTCTTT
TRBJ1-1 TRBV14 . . CASSPQKWDTEAFF TGTGCCAGCAGCCCTCAAAAATGGGACACTGAAGCTTTCTTT
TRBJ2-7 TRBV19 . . CASSYDTAHYEQYF TGTGCCAGTAGTTACGACACGGCCCACTACGAGCAGTACTTC
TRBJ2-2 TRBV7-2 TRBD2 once CASSFSGTNTGELFF TGTGCCAGCAGCTTTAGCGGGACGAACACCGGGGAGCTGTTTTTT
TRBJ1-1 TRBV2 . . CASELRTAYTEAFF TGTGCCAGCGAGCTAAGGACGGCCTACACTGAAGCTTTCTTT
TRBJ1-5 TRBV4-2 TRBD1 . CASSPGQGFYSNQPQHF TGTGCCAGCAGCCCGGGACAGGGCTTTTATAGCAATCAGCCCCAGCATTTT
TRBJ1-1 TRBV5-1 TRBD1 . CASSWDRDGEAFF TGCGCCAGCAGCTGGGACAGGGACGGTGAAGCTTTCTTT
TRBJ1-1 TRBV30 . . CAWSVLGGTEAFF TGTGCCTGGAGTGTACTTGGGGGGACTGAAGCTTTCTTT
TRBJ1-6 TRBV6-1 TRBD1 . CASSGDRGYSPLHF TGTGCCAGCAGTGGGGACAGGGGTTATTCACCCCTCCACTTT
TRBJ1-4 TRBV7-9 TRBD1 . CASSDNPGQRNEKLFF TGTGCCAGCAGCGACAACCCGGGACAGCGCAATGAAAAACTGTTTTTT
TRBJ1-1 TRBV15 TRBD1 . CATSRDGRGTGDLNTEAFF TGTGCCACCAGCAGAGATGGTCGGGGGACAGGAGATTTAAACACTGAAGCTTTCTTT
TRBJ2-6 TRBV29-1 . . CSVLSGTFLPGANVLTF TGCAGCGTGCTATCCGGGACTTTCCTTCCTGGGGCCAACGTCCTGACTTTC
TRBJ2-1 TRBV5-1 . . CASTGEYSNEQFF TGCGCCAGCACCGGGGAATACAGCAATGAGCAGTTCTTC
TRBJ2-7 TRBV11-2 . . CASSPIKGPYEQYF TGTGCCAGCAGCCCTATTAAGGGACCCTACGAGCAGTACTTC
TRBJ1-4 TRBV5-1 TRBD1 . CASSRDRATNEKLFF TGCGCCAGCAGCCGAGACAGGGCAACTAATGAAAAACTGTTTTTT
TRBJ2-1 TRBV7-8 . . CASSPRRAGEQFF TGTGCCAGCAGCCCCCGGCGGGCGGGAGAGCAGTTCTTC
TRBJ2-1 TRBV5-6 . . CASSLVSSSVGPGQSEQFF TGTGCCAGCAGCTTGGTTAGTTCTTCGGTGGGACCAGGGCAGAGTGAGCAGTTCTTC
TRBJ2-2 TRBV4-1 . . CASSQVHAAAGELFF TGCGCCAGCAGCCAAGTCCACGCTGCCGCCGGGGAGCTGTTTTTT
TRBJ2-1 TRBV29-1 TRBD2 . CSVVGLAGILLDEQFF TGCAGCGTTGTGGGACTAGCGGGAATCCTTTTGGATGAGCAGTTCTTC
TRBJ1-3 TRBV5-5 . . CASSLDTYSGNTIYF TGTGCCAGCAGCTTGGATACGTACTCTGGAAACACCATATATTTT
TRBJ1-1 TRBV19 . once CASSIPTGASEAFF TGTGCCAGTAGTATCCCAACGGGGGCTTCTGAAGCTTTCTTT
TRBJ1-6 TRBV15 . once CATTRDSGDSPLHF TGTGCCACCACTAGGGATAGTGGGGATTCACCCCTCCACTTT
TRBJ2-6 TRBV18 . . CASSKGLESGANVLTF TGTGCCAGCTCTAAGGGTCTGGAATCTGGGGCCAACGTCCTGACTTTC
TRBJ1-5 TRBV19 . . CASSIVAGLSNQPQHF TGTGCCAGTAGTATAGTGGCAGGGCTTAGCAATCAGCCCCAGCATTTT
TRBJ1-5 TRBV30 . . CAWSGGGQPQHF TGTGCCTGGAGTGGGGGAGGACAGCCCCAGCATTTT
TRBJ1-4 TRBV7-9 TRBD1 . CASSLSGQPNEKLFF TGTGCCAGCAGCTTATCGGGACAGCCTAATGAAAAACTGTTTTTT
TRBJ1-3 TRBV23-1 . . CASSQHATKGIPPGNTIYF TGCGCCAGCAGTCAACACGCTACAAAGGGGATTCCCCCTGGAAACACCATATATTTT
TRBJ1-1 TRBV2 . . CASILDGPNTEAFF TGTGCCAGCATTCTGGACGGACCGAACACTGAAGCTTTCTTT
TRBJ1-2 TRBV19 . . CASREGDGYTF TGTGCCAGTAGGGAAGGAGATGGCTACACCTTC
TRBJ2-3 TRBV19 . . CASSLGDTQYF TGTGCCAGTAGTCTCGGGGATACGCAGTATTTT
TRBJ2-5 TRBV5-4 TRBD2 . CASSLGGLAGGTQETQYF TGTGCCAGCAGCTTGGGGGGACTAGCGGGAGGGACGCAAGAGACCCAGTACTTC
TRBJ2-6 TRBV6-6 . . CASSYDGPRANVLTF TGTGCCAGCAGTTACGACGGCCCCAGGGCCAACGTCCTGACTTTC
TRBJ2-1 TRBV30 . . CAWSVMSMGDEQFF TGTGCCTGGAGTGTAATGAGTATGGGCGATGAGCAGTTCTTC
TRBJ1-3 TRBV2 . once CASSDIWGNTIYF TGTGCCAGCAGTGATATCTGGGGAAACACCATATATTTT
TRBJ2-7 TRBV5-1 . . CASSPGATYEQYF TGCGCCAGCAGCCCGGGAGCAACCTACGAGCAGTACTTC
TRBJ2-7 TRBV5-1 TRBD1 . CASSWGQGRGSYEQYF TGCGCCAGCAGCTGGGGACAGGGCCGGGGCTCCTACGAGCAGTACTTC
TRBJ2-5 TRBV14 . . CASSRGPQETQYF TGTGCCAGCAGCCGGGGACCCCAAGAGACCCAGTACTTC
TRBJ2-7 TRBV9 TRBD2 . CASSGRLAGGISYEQYF TGTGCCAGCAGCGGGCGACTAGCGGGAGGGATTTCCTACGAGCAGTACTTC
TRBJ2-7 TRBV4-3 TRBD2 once CASSQDSGRGYEQYF TGCGCCAGCAGCCAAGACAGCGGGAGGGGGTACGAGCAGTACTTC
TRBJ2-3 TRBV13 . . CASSLGRAGVTDTQYF TGTGCCAGCAGCTTAGGCAGAGCGGGTGTTACAGATACGCAGTATTTT
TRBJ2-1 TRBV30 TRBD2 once CAWSSASGYNEQFF TGTGCCTGGAGTTCCGCTAGCGGCTACAATGAGCAGTTCTTC
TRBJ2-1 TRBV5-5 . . CASSRNNEQFF TGTGCCAGCAGCCGAAACAATGAGCAGTTCTTC
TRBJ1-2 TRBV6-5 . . CASSYASKSGYTF TGTGCCAGCAGTTACGCGTCCAAGAGTGGCTACACCTTC
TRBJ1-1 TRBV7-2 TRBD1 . CASSFRWDRPAFF TGTGCCAGCAGCTTCCGTTGGGACAGGCCGGCTTTCTTT
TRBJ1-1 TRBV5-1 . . CASSLEVGAAEAFF TGCGCCAGCAGCTTGGAGGTGGGTGCGGCTGAAGCTTTCTTT
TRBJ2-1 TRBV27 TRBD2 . CASSLRTSGPYNEQFF TGTGCCAGCAGTCTTCGGACTAGCGGGCCTTACAATGAGCAGTTCTTC
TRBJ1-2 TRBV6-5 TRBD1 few CASSRDRDYGYTF TGTGCCAGCAGTCGTGACAGGGATTATGGCTACACCTTC
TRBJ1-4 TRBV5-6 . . CASSPVADEKLFF TGTGCCAGCAGCCCGGTCGCGGATGAAAAACTGTTTTTT
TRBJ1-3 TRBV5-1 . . CASSSNPQGTGNTIYF TGCGCCAGCAGCTCGAACCCACAGGGAACAGGAAACACCATATATTTT
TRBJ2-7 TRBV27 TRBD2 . CASRLVGRANYEQYF TGTGCCAGCAGACTCGTGGGGAGGGCCAACTACGAGCAGTACTTC
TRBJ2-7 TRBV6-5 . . CASRRRPASYEQYF TGTGCCTCCCGGAGGAGGCCCGCCTCCTACGAGCAGTACTTC
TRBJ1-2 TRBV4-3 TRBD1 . CASSQDPPGGNYGYTF TGCGCCAGCAGCCAAGATCCGCCAGGGGGCAACTATGGCTACACCTTC
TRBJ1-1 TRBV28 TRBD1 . CASSFQGAGSTEAFF TGTGCCAGCAGTTTCCAGGGGGCGGGGAGTACTGAAGCTTTCTTT
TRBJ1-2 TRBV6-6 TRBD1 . CASSYPPRQGPGYTF TGTGCCAGCAGTTACCCACCTAGACAGGGCCCTGGCTACACCTTC
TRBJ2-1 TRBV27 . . CASSPSGSPSYNEQFF TGTGCCAGCAGTCCCTCGGGATCTCCATCCTACAATGAGCAGTTCTTC
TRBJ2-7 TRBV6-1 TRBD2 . CASSEETSGYYEQYF TGTGCCAGCAGTGAAGAGACTAGCGGATACTACGAGCAGTACTTC
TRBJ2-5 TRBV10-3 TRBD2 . CAISARLAGERPQETQYF TGTGCCATCAGTGCCAGACTAGCGGGAGAACGACCCCAAGAGACCCAGTACTTC
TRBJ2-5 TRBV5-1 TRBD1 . CASSIGQGAGETQYF TGCGCCAGCAGCATCGGACAGGGGGCAGGTGAGACCCAGTACTTC
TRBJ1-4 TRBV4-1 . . CASSLLQGEKKKLFF TGCGCCAGCAGCCTCCTTCAGGGTGAGAAGAAAAAACTGTTTTTT